This TCR beta chain was sequenced for a study of early T cells in non-severe SARS-CoV-2 infection. TCRdb redid the calling of the 5' RACE reads with MiXCR, one entry per CDR3 protein. The sample holds tens of thousands of distinct CDR3 sequences, 5% to 6.5% seen once. At least ten counts were recorded for this clonotype. Trimming cost V 3 bases and J 2 bases, with 21 bases left between them. The CDR3 contains 17 residues. Germline V gene lookup returns CDR1 SQVTM and CDR2 ANQGSEA. The input for sequencing was whole blood, taken at baseline. The chain employs TRBV29-1 and TRBJ2-3, with D perhaps matching TRBD1 or TRBD2 (5 bases each). The receptor comes from an adult who was a healthcare worker with PCR-confirmed SARS-CoV-2 infection or an uninfected control (not recorded which). The CDR3, as DNA: TGCAGCGTTGATCAGTACGAGTCAGGGAGAATCACAGATACGCAGTATTTT. It is translated as CSVDQYESGRITDTQYF.